A selection of T cell receptor beta chains follows, all from one sample in a study of T cell responses to AZD1222 COVID-19 vaccine. Method: immunoSEQ multiplex PCR; TCRdb's copy keeps in-frame clones and lacks some. The sample includes 180,000 or so clones, approximately 90% seen only once; the top ten take approximately 26%. Sequencing was performed on peripheral blood, taken 28 days after the second AZD1222 dose. The receptor source for this set is an adult who received the AZD1222 COVID-19 vaccine. The conserved cysteine and the conserved F or W are not part of the CDR3 here. The order of the fields is V gene, J gene, CDR3 protein.

V: TRBV11-2
J: TRBJ2-1
CDR3: ASSSSGSSYNEQF

V: TRBV5-1
J: TRBJ2-7
CDR3: ASSPSAAGGSYEQY

V: TRBV2
J: TRBJ1-3
CDR3: ASGRGVWNTIY

V: TRBV5-1
J: TRBJ2-3
CDR3: ASSLSPGSDTQY

V: TRBV28
J: TRBJ2-5
CDR3: ASSLRRAAETQY

V: TRBV25-1
J: TRBJ2-3
CDR3: ASTRNGLAGSGTQY

V: TRBV9
J: TRBJ2-1
CDR3: ASSPSGAGEQF

V: TRBV5-6
J: TRBJ1-6
CDR3: ASSLAGGPPLH

V: TRBV7-3
J: TRBJ2-3
CDR3: ASSSSLRSTDTQY

V: TRBV11-3
J: TRBJ2-1
CDR3: ASSLGPAVEQF

V: TRBV11-2
J: TRBJ2-1
CDR3: ASSLGTSSYNEQF

V: TRBV11-2
J: TRBJ2-2
CDR3: ASSLDRGAGELF

V: TRBV30
J: TRBJ2-7
CDR3: AWSVGSYEQY

V: TRBV19
J: TRBJ1-5
CDR3: ASSQDSRFSQPQH

V: TRBV6-2/TRBV6-3
J: TRBJ2-7
CDR3: ASSLDGEQY

V: TRBV6-5
J: TRBJ1-1
CDR3: ASSYSGATEAF

V: TRBV27
J: TRBJ2-4
CDR3: ASSLYRGSGNIQY

V: TRBV7-2
J: TRBJ2-3
CDR3: ASSLGRTSGASTDTQY

V: TRBV18
J: TRBJ1-4
CDR3: ASSRRQGIVTNEKLF

V: TRBV19
J: TRBJ2-1
CDR3: ASSRVSGGLRNEQF

V: TRBV11-3
J: TRBJ2-7
CDR3: ASSGRGGEQY

V: TRBV28
J: TRBJ2-7
CDR3: ASSLGYEQY

V: TRBV7-2
J: TRBJ2-7
CDR3: ASSSGGLLHEQY

V: TRBV4-3
J: TRBJ1-1
CDR3: ASSQGGLNTEAF

V: TRBV28
J: TRBJ1-1
CDR3: ASSFWGADEAF

V: TRBV6-5
J: TRBJ1-1
CDR3: ASTRGAGTEAF